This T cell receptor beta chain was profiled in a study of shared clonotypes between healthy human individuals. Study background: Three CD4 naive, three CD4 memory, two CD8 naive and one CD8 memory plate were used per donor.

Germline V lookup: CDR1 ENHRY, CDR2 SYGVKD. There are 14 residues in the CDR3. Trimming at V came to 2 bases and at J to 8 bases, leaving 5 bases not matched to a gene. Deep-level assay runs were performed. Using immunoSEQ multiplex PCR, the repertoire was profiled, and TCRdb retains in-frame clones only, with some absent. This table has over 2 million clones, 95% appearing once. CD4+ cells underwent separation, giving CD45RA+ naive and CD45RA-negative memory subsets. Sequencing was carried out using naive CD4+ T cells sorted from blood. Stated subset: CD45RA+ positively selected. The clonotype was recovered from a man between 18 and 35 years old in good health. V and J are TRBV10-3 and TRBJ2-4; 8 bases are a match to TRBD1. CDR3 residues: CAISEGRGQDIQYF. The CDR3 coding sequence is TGTGCCATCAGTGAGGGCAGGGGGCAGGACATTCAGTACTTC.